One sample yielded the 10 T cell receptor beta chains listed below, sequenced in a study of molecular identifiers for immune sequencing clone quantification. TCRdb analysed the PCR reads with MiXCR anew, one entry per CDR3 protein. The sample contains about 640,000 distinct CDR3 sequences, nearly 20% of which appear only once. The material sequenced was naive CD8+ T cells from blood, with Jurkat cell RNA spiked in. Documented subset: FACS-sorted CD8+CD4-CCR7+CD45RA+ naive T cells. The origin of the receptors is a human donor in good health. Some libraries in this study had Jurkat cell RNA spiked in.

This clonotype has a count of ten or more. The chain combines TRBV4-3 with TRBJ2-1; 8 bases line up with TRBD2. The CDR3 is 16 amino acids. CDR1 and CDR2 (germline): LGHNA, YSLEER. J was trimmed by 4 bases and V by 0 bases; bases with no gene match: 5. CDR3 amino acids: CASSQDISGGYNEQFF. CDR3 coding DNA: TGCGCCAGCAGCCAAGATATCAGCGGGGGTTACAATGAGCAGTTCTTC.

Worth noting for this clonotype: A read error may be the cause here, since a much bigger clone is one base away. The chain couples TRBV14 to TRBJ2-5; TRBD2 matches 12 bases. The germline V gene has CDR1 SGHDN and CDR2 FVKESK. The CDR3 runs 16 residues. CDR3: CASSQRTSGVQGTQYF. DNA for the CDR3: TGTGCCAGCAGCCAAAGGACTAGCGGGGTCCAAGGGACCCAGTACTTC.

The chain is built from TRBV5-6 and TRBJ2-7; 10 nucleotides match TRBD1. Germline CDR1 SGHDT, CDR2 YYEEEE. This CDR3 is built from 14 residues. V dropped 6 bases and J dropped 5; count of bases not matched to a gene: 8. The CDR3 loop reads CASKSGTGVHEQYF. CDR3 nucleotides: TGTGCCAGCAAGTCCGGGACAGGGGTTCACGAGCAGTACTTC. Full variable domain (rest looked up from reference TRBV5-6 and TRBJ2-7): DAGVTQSPTHLIKTRGQQVTLRCSPKSGHDTVSWYQQALGQGPQFIFQYYEEEERQRGNFPDRFSGHQFPNYSSELNVNALLLGDSALYLCASKSGTGVHEQYFGPGTRLTVT.

This clonotype was seen many times. The CDR3 DNA reads TGCGCCAGCAGCGGTGTAGGGGAATCGGCTCACCTCAACTCTGGAAACACCATATATTTT. As protein: CASSGVGESAHLNSGNTIYF. This chain links TRBV5-1 with TRBJ1-3; weak D call: TRBD1 (5 bases). This CDR3 is 20 amino acids long. The V end lost 4 bases, the J end lost 0 bases, and 26 bases lay between the germline ends. CDR1 is SGHRS and CDR2 is YFSETQ in the germline V gene.

This clonotype was counted a few times. The rearrangement links TRBV20-1 to TRBJ1-6; 7 bases are shared with TRBD1. Looked up from germline, CDR1 is DFQATT and CDR2 is SNEGSKA (reference sequence). Trimming at V came to 0 bases and at J to 2 bases, leaving 7 bases not matched to a gene. CDR3 length: 17 amino acids. The CDR3: CSARDQGVVAYNSPLHF. DNA of the CDR3: TGCAGTGCTAGAGATCAGGGGGTAGTAGCCTATAATTCACCCCTCCACTTT.

A remark on this clonotype: A much larger clone differs by one base, so this may be a read error. The gene calls are TRBV6-5 and TRBJ2-2; 7 nucleotides agree with TRBD2. Germline CDR1 is MNHEY and CDR2 is SVGAGI. The CDR3 consists of 18 residues. The CDR3 nucleotides are TGTGCCAGCGGTTACTCGCTTGTCTTAGGGGAGGGACCCGGGGAGCTGTTTTTT. Protein product: CASGYSLVLGEGPGELFF.

A remark on this clonotype: A much bigger clone sits one base away, suggesting this may be a read error. The genes are TRBV6-5 and TRBJ2-7; D is unresolved. Germline loops: CDR1 MNHEY, CDR2 SVGAGI. The V gene lost 0 bases and the J gene lost 0 bases, with 15 bases spanning the gap. The CDR3 is 17 amino acids. DNA for the CDR3: TGTGCCAGCAGTTACTCGTCTCGCGACCCGAGCTCCTACGAGCAGTACTTC. Translation: CASSYSSRDPSSYEQYF.

Worth noting for this clonotype: A much more abundant neighbour one base away suggests this may be a read error. The J gene is TRBJ2-7, the V gene TRBV12-3 or TRBV12-4; D might be TRBD1 or TRBD2, each matching 5 bases. Trimming took off 5 bases at V and 0 bases at J, with 17 bases between the two ends. This CDR3 has 16 residues. The CDR3 DNA follows: TGTGCCAGCAGTCGCGACGGGGCAGCTAGCTCCTACGAGCAGTACTTC. This encodes CASSRDGAASSYEQYF.

This sequence joins TRBV19 and TRBJ2-3; TRBD1 aligns across 9 bases. Losses at the gene ends were 8 bases for V and 3 bases for J; bases not matched to a gene: 9. The CDR3 spans 15 residues. Germline V gene data show CDR1 as LNHDA and CDR2 as SQIVND (reference sequence). CDR3 nucleotide sequence: TGTGCCAGTTCTATGGGGACAGGGAGAACAGATACGCAGTATTTT. This gives the protein CASSMGTGRTDTQYF.

This clonotype was observed at least ten times. The CDR3 nucleotides are TGTGCCAGCAGTGCAAACGTAGGGACAGGGCTGTACTTC. This translates into CASSANVGTGLYF. The gene calls are TRBV27 and TRBJ2-7; 9 nucleotides align to TRBD1. This CDR3 has 13 amino acids. The trim removed 5 bases at V and 12 bases at J, leaving 11 bases unmatched. Looked up from germline, CDR1 is MNHEY and CDR2 is SMNVEV (reference sequence).